Below, 3 T cell receptor beta chains from the same sample are listed, as sequenced in a study of CD8 T cells in Susac syndrome. Random hexamers primed reverse transcription of about 0.5 to 1 ug RNA. TCRdb called the immunoSEQ multiplex PCR reads again in MiXCR, with one record for every CDR3 protein. The table shows some 170,000 distinct CDR3 sequences, with about 95% occurring only once. The specimen sequenced was CD4+ T cells from PBMCs. Receptors originate from a human donor in good health.

V usage is TRBV4-1 and J usage is TRBJ1-5; no firm D call. The germline V and J ends were trimmed by 1 base and 11 bases, with 15 bases remaining between them. Germline loops: CDR1 MGHRA, CDR2 YSYEKL. The CDR3 is made up of 14 amino acids. In DNA, the CDR3 is TGCGCCAGCAGCCAAGTGGTGGGTTCTGGGGCCCAGCATTTT. It codes for CASSQVVGSGAQHF.

This clonotype was counted between two and nine times. The chain carries TRBV3-1 and TRBJ2-1; D ambiguous. Germline V lookup: CDR1 LGHDT, CDR2 YNNKEL (reference sequence). The CDR3 is 13 residues long. With 1 base removed from V and 7 bases from J, the gap between germline ends came to 8 bases. The CDR3 protein is CASSQGRRNEQFF. DNA of the CDR3: TGTGCCAGCAGCCAAGGTCGGCGGAATGAGCAGTTCTTC.

This chain links TRBV19 with TRBJ2-1, with 8 bases identical to TRBD2. CDR3 length: 16 amino acids. Trimming cost V 3 bases and J 8 bases; bases outside gene matches: 12. Germline CDR1 is LNHDA and CDR2 is SQIVND (reference sequence). CDR3 in amino acids: CASSILTSGRGDEQFF. The CDR3 DNA reads TGTGCCAGTAGTATCCTCACTAGCGGTCGGGGGGATGAGCAGTTCTTC.